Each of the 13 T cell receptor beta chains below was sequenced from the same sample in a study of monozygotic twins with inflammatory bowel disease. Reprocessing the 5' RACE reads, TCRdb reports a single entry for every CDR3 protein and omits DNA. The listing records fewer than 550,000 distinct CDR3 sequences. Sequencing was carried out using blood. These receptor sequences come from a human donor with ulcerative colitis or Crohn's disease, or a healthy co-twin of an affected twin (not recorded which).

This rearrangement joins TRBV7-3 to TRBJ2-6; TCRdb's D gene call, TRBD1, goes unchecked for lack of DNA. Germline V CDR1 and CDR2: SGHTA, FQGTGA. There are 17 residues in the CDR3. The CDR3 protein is CASSWGQGFSGANVLTF.

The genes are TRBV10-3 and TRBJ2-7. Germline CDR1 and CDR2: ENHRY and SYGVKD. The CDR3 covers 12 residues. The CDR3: CAISELDYEQYF.

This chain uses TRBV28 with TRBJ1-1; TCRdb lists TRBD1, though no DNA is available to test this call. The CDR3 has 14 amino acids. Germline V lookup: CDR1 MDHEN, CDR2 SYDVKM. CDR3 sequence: CASNTGTGNTEAFF.

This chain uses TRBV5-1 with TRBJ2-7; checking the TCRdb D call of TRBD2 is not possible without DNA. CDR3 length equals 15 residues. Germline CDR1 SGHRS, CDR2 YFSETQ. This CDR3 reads CASSRTSGNSYEQYF.

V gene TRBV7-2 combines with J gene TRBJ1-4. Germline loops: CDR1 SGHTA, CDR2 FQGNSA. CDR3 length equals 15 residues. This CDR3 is CASSRRLVKNEKLFF. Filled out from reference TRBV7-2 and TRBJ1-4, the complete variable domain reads GAGVSQSPSNKVTEKGKDVELRCDPISGHTALYWYRQSLGQGLEFLIYFQGNSAPDKSGLPSDRFSAERTGGSVSTLTIQRTQQEDSAVYLCASSRRLVKNEKLFFGSGTQLSVL.

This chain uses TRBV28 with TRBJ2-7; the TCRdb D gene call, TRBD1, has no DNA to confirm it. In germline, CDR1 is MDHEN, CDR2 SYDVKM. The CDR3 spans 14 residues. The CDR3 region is CASCTGQGAYEQYF.

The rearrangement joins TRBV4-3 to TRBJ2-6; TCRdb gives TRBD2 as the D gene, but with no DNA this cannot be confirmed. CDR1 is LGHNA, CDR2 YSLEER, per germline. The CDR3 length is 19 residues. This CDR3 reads CASSQVGGGVKSGANVLTF.

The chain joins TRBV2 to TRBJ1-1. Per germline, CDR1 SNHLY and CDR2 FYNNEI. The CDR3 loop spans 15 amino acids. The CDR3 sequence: CASSEAMGGDTEAFF.

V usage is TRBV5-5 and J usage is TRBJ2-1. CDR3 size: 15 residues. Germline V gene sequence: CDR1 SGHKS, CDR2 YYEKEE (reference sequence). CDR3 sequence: CASSSPALSETLRFF.

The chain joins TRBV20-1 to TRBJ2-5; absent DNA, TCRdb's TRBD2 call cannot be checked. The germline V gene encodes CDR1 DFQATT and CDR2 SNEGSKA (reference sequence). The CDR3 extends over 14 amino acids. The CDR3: CSARAASGQETQYF.

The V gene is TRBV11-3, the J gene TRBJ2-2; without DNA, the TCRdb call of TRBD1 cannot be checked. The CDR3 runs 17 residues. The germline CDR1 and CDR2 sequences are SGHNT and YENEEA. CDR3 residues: CASSRGTGRMNTGELFF.

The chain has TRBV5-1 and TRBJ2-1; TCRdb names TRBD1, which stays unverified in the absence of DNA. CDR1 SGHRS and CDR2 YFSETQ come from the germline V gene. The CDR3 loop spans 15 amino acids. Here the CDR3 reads CASSLEGGWYNEQFF.

The chain's CDR3 is CASSADADTQYF. This chain uses TRBV5-1 with TRBJ2-3. Germline values: CDR1 SGHRS, CDR2 YFSETQ. The CDR3 covers 12 residues.